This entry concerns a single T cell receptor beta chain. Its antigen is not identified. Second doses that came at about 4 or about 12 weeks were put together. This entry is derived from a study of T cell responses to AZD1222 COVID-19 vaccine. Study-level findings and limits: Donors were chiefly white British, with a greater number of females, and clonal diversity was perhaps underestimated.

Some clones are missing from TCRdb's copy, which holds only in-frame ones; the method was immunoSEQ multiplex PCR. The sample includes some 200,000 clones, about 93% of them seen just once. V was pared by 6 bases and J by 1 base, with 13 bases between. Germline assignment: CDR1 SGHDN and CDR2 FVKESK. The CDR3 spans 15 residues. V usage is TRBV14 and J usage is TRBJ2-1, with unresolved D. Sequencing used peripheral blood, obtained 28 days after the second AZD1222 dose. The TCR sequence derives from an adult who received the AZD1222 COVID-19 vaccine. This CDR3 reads CASSLRRQSYNEQFF. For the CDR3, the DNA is TGTGCCAGCAGTCTCAGGCGCCAATCCTACAATGAGCAGTTCTTC.